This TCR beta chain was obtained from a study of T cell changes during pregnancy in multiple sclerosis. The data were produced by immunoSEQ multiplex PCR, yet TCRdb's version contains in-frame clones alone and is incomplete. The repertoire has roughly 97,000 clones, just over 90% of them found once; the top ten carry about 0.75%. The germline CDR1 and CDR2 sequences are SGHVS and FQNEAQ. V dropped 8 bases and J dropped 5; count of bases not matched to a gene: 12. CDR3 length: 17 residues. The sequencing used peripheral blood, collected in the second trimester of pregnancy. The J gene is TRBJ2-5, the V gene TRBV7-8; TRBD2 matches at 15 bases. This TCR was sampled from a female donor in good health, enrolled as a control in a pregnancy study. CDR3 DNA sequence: TGTGCCAGCCACGGGACGGGACTAGCGGGGGGAGGGGAGACCCAGTACTTC. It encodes CASHGTGLAGGGETQYF. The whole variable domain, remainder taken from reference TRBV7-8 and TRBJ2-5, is GAGVSQSPRYKVAKRGQDVALRCDPISGHVSLFWYQQALGQGPEFLTYFQNEAQLDKSGLPSDRFFAERPEGSVSTLKIQRTQQEDSAVYLCASHGTGLAGGGETQYFGPGTRLLVL.